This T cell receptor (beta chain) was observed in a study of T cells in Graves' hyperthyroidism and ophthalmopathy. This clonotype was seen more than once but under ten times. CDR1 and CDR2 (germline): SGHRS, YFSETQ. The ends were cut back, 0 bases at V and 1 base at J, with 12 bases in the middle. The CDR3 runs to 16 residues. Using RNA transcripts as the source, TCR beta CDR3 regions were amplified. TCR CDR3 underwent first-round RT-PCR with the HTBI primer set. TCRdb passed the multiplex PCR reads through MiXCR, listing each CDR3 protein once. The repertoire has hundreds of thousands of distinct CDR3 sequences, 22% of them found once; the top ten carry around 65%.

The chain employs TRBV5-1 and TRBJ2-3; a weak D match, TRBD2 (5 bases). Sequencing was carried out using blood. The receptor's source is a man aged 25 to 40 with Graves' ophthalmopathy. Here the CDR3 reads CASSLEQLARTDTQYF. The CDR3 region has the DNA TGCGCCAGCAGCTTGGAGCAGCTAGCCCGCACAGATACGCAGTATTTT.